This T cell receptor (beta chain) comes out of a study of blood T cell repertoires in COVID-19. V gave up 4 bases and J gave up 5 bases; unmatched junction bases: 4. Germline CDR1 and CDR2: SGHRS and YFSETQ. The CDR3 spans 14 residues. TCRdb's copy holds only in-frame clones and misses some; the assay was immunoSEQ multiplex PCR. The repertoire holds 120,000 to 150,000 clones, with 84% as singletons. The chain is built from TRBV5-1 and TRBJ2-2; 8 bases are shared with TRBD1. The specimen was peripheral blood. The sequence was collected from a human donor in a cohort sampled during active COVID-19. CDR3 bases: TGCGCCAGCAGCCCCTGGGACAGGACCGGGGAGCTGTTTTTT. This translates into CASSPWDRTGELFF.